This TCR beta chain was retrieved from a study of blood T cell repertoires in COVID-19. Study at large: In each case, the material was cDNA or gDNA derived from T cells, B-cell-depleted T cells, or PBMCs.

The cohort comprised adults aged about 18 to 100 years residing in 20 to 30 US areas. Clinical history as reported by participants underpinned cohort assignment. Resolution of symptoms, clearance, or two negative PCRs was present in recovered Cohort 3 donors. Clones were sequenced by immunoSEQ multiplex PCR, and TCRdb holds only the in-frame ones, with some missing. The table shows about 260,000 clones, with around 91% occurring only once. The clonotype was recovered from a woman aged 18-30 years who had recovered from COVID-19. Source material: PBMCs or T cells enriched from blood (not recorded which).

CDR3 sequence: CASSMEDRVGTEAFF. CDR3 nucleotide sequence: TGTGCCAGTAGTATGGAGGACAGGGTTGGCACTGAAGCTTTCTTT. The V call is TRBV19, the J call TRBJ1-1; 8 nucleotides line up with TRBD1. The germline gives CDR1 LNHDA, CDR2 SQIVND (reference sequence). Unmatched junction bases numbered 7, after V lost 3 bases and J lost 4 bases. The CDR3 covers 15 residues.